The 16 T cell receptor beta chains below all came from one sample that was sequenced in a study of PD-1 blockade in classical Hodgkin lymphoma. Clones were sequenced by immunoSEQ multiplex PCR, and TCRdb holds only the in-frame ones, with some missing. The sample gives some 46,000 clones, around 80% of which show up once; 20% to 25% is in the top ten. Each patient relapsed following autologous stem cell transplantation, and prior brentuximab vedotin exposure differed. Material: peripheral blood mononuclear cells (PBMCs), obtained before the second cycle of nivolumab. These TCRs come from a human donor with classical Hodgkin lymphoma.

The chain carries TRBV7-8 and TRBJ2-2, with D uncertain. Per germline, CDR1 SGHVS and CDR2 FQNEAQ. CDR3 length equals 12 residues. With 7 bases removed from V and 8 bases from J, the gap between germline ends came to 11 bases. CDR3 in DNA: TGTGCCAGCACCCTGACCCGGGGGGAGCTGTTTTTT. Translated, it gives CASTLTRGELFF.

The rearrangement joins TRBV7-2 to TRBJ2-3; unclear D gene. This CDR3 comprises 16 residues. Germline V lookup: CDR1 SGHTA, CDR2 FQGNSA. Trimming stripped 5 bases from V and 2 bases from J, with 17 bases between. The CDR3 nucleotides are TGTGCCAGCAGCCCCGGACCCCGAGACATCACAGATACGCAGTATTTT. Translation: CASSPGPRDITDTQYF.

The chain links TRBV10-3 to TRBJ2-7, with a weak D call TRBD1 (6 bases). V lost 6 bases and J 2 bases, leaving 8 bases between the germline ends. Germline CDR1 and CDR2: ENHRY and SYGVKD. The CDR3 has 12 amino acids. The CDR3: CAIRDSPYEQYF. The CDR3 DNA reads as TGTGCCATCAGGGACAGTCCCTACGAGCAGTACTTC.

This chain connects TRBV7-2 to TRBJ2-1; D might be TRBD2 (6 bases). Germline loops: CDR1 SGHTA, CDR2 FQGNSA. This CDR3 has 16 residues. V lost 1 base to trimming and J lost 0 bases, with 10 bases between them. CDR3 sequence (DNA): TGTGCCAGCAGCTTAGTACTAGCCCTCTCCTACAATGAGCAGTTCTTC. This gives the protein CASSLVLALSYNEQFF. The full variable domain, its missing parts supplied by reference TRBV7-2 and TRBJ2-1, is GAGVSQSPSNKVTEKGKDVELRCDPISGHTALYWYRQSLGQGLEFLIYFQGNSAPDKSGLPSDRFSAERTGGSVSTLTIQRTQQEDSAVYLCASSLVLALSYNEQFFGPGTRLTVL.

This chain connects TRBV4-3 to TRBJ2-3; D call uncertain. CDR1 LGHNA and CDR2 YSLEER come from the germline V gene. This CDR3 has 15 residues. Trimming stripped 4 bases from V and 1 base from J, with 12 bases between. The CDR3 reads CASSRRERRTDTQYF. DNA of the CDR3: TGCGCCAGCAGCCGCCGAGAGCGTCGCACAGATACGCAGTATTTT.

The chain recombines TRBV4-3 with TRBJ1-6, with TRBD1 as a possible D gene (5 bases). This CDR3 contains 16 residues. The germline CDR1 and CDR2 sequences are LGHNA and YSLEER. Trimming pared 0 bases from V and 7 bases from J, leaving 13 bases between. The CDR3 nucleotides are TGCGCCAGCAGCCAAGATAGGAAGGGGTGGAATTCACCCCTCCACTTT. Translating gives CASSQDRKGWNSPLHF.

The J gene is TRBJ2-2, the V gene TRBV7-2; D perhaps matches TRBD1 (5 bases). Germline CDR1 and CDR2: SGHTA and FQGNSA. V shed 2 bases and J shed 6 bases, with 10 bases lying between them. This CDR3 has 14 amino acids. This chain's CDR3 is CASSLRAGSGELFF. The CDR3 DNA reads as TGTGCCAGCAGCTTAAGGGCAGGGTCCGGGGAGCTGTTTTTT.

The gene calls are TRBV6-6 and TRBJ1-2, with 12 bases matching TRBD1. Germline V gene sequence: CDR1 MNHNY, CDR2 SVGAGI (reference sequence). V shed 7 bases, J shed 7 bases, and the junction held 13 bases outside the gene matches. This CDR3 has 16 residues. CDR3 residues: CASTIGGTGGFGGYTF. The CDR3 DNA reads TGTGCCAGCACCATAGGGGGGACAGGGGGCTTCGGTGGCTACACCTTC.

This clone has only one observation. The gene calls are TRBV29-1 and TRBJ1-4; TRBD1 is a possible D gene (5 bases). Trimming removed 6 bases from V and 8 bases from J, with 16 bases in between. This CDR3 has 13 residues. From germline, CDR1 is SQVTM and CDR2 ANQGSEA. CDR3 bases: TGCAGCGTCCGGGACCCTGGGTACGAAAAACTGTTTTTT. This encodes CSVRDPGYEKLFF.

This clone was detected only a few times. This chain links TRBV9 with TRBJ2-2; 8 nucleotides align to TRBD1. The V gene end was trimmed by 5 bases and the J gene end by 13 bases; junction bases not matched to a gene: 4. The CDR3 sequence is 11 residues long. CDR1 is SGDLS and CDR2 is YYNGEE in the germline V gene. The CDR3 DNA is TGTGCCAGCAGGGGCGGACAGGGGCTGTTTTTT. It encodes CASRGGQGLFF.

Relative to its sample, this clone is medium-sized. This sequence joins TRBV6-1 and TRBJ2-7, with D unclear. With 10 bases removed from V and 4 bases from J, the gap between germline ends came to 11 bases. This CDR3 has 11 amino acids. Germline loops: CDR1 MNHNS, CDR2 SASEGT. The CDR3 bases are TGTGCCACCTGGTTTTGGTACGAGCAGTACTTC. This gives the protein CATWFWYEQYF.

This chain joins TRBV7-6 and TRBJ2-2; D perhaps matches TRBD2 (6 bases). Germline CDR1 and CDR2: SGHVS and FNYEAQ. V lost 1 base and J lost 6, with 9 bases in between. The CDR3 extends over 14 amino acids. CDR3 bases: TGTGCCAGCAGCTTAGACGGGAGCCCCGGGGAGCTGTTTTTT. It is translated as CASSLDGSPGELFF.

This clone was observed a single time. The genes are TRBV6-6 and TRBJ2-5, with D possibly TRBD1 on 6 matching bases. V was pared by 6 bases and J by 2 bases, with 13 bases between. The germline V gene has CDR1 MNHNY and CDR2 SVGAGI (reference sequence). The CDR3 contains 14 residues. CDR3: CASSSYREQETQYF. DNA for the CDR3: TGTGCCAGCAGCAGCTACAGGGAACAAGAGACCCAGTACTTC.

The chain is built from TRBV20-1 and TRBJ2-1, with D unclear. The V end lost 8 bases, the J end lost 8 bases, and 13 bases lay between the germline ends. The CDR3 has 11 amino acids. The V gene's germline CDR1 is DFQATT and CDR2 SNEGSKA (reference sequence). CDR3 protein: CSLSGLYEQFF. For the CDR3, the DNA is TGCAGTCTGTCCGGGCTCTATGAGCAGTTCTTC.

V is TRBV6-6 and J is TRBJ2-3, with TRBD2 matching over 7 bases. With 11 bases clipped from V and 0 bases from J, the junction kept 5 bases outside the gene matches. This CDR3 contains 13 residues. CDR1 is MNHNY and CDR2 is SVGAGI in the germline V gene (reference sequence). The CDR3 reads CAAERESTDTQYF. Written as DNA, the CDR3 is TGTGCCGCGGAGCGGGAAAGCACAGATACGCAGTATTTT.

V is TRBV7-2 and J is TRBJ2-3; 11 bases fit TRBD2. Trimming at V came to 2 bases and at J to 4 bases, leaving 8 bases not matched to a gene. CDR1 and CDR2 from the germline V gene are SGHTA and FQGNSA. This CDR3 spans 17 amino acids. The CDR3: CASSLSFSGGAADTQYF. CDR3 nucleotide sequence: TGTGCCAGCAGCTTAAGTTTTAGCGGGGGGGCTGCAGATACGCAGTATTTT.